Following are 18 T cell receptor beta chains from one sample sequenced in a study of T cells expressing NK-cell markers. TCRdb re-called the 5' RACE reads and catalogs CDR3 proteins one per entry, DNA excluded. This table lists approximately 440,000 distinct CDR3 sequences. The sample consisted of blood T cells: a sorted CD56 or NKG2C T cell subset, CD4+ or CD8+ T cells, or bulk PBMC T cells (not recorded which). These receptors all stem from a woman in her forties or fifties in good health.

V gene TRBV6-2 or TRBV6-3 combines with J gene TRBJ1-1. Germline V lookup: CDR1 MNHEY, CDR2 SVGEGT. The CDR3 is made up of 14 amino acids. CDR3: CASRDKALNTEAFF.

This chain connects TRBV9 to TRBJ2-1; TCRdb proposes TRBD2, but this gene call is untestable without DNA. Germline CDR1 SGDLS, CDR2 YYNGEE. The CDR3 covers 16 residues. The CDR3 here is CASSVGSGRAYNEQFF.

The CDR3 here is CASSTGPYGYTF. The V and J genes are TRBV12-3 or TRBV12-4 and TRBJ1-2; with no DNA, the TCRdb D assignment of TRBD1 cannot be verified. The CDR3 totals 12 residues.

The CDR3 sequence is CASSQDRRRGYGYTF. V usage is TRBV4-1 and J usage is TRBJ1-2; TCRdb's D gene call, TRBD1, goes unchecked for lack of DNA. The CDR3 length is 15 residues. Per germline, CDR1 MGHRA and CDR2 YSYEKL.

The V gene is TRBV7-8, the J gene TRBJ2-2; TCRdb's D gene call, TRBD1, goes unchecked for lack of DNA. The length of the CDR3 is 15 residues. The germline V gene encodes CDR1 SGHVS and CDR2 FQNEAQ. The CDR3 loop is CASSSGTVNTGELFF.

The J gene is TRBJ2-1, the V gene TRBV3-1; TCRdb outputs TRBD2, but without DNA this stays unchecked. CDR3 size: 20 residues. Looked up from germline, CDR1 is LGHDT and CDR2 is YNNKEL (reference sequence). CDR3 loop: CASSQGTTSGSLTYYNEQFF.

V and J are TRBV12-3 or TRBV12-4 and TRBJ2-4; lacking DNA, the TRBD2 call made by TCRdb goes unchecked. The CDR3 sequence is 14 residues long. The CDR3 sequence is CASSLAGPPNIQYF.

The chain links TRBV28 to TRBJ2-3; TCRdb's assignment of TRBD2 cannot be checked, as there is no DNA. The length of the CDR3 is 15 residues. Germline loops: CDR1 MDHEN, CDR2 SYDVKM. The CDR3 sequence is CASLAVVSGTDTQYF. Combining the CDR3 with reference TRBV28 and TRBJ2-3 gives the whole variable domain DVKVTQSSRYLVKRTGEKVFLECVQDMDHENMFWYRQDPGLGLRLIYFSYDVKMKEKGDIPEGYSVSREKKERFSLILESASTNQTSMYLCASLAVVSGTDTQYFGPGTRLTVL.

The chain has TRBV3-1 and TRBJ2-5; there is no DNA to check the TCRdb D call of TRBD1. The CDR3 consists of 14 residues. Germline CDR1 reads LGHDT; CDR2 reads YNNKEL (reference sequence). The CDR3 sequence is CASTYPGRAKTQYF.

This sequence joins TRBV20-1 and TRBJ2-5; as DNA is missing, the TRBD1 call by TCRdb cannot be tested. Germline CDR1 reads DFQATT; CDR2 reads SNEGSKA (reference sequence). The CDR3 spans 12 residues. CDR3 sequence: CSHGAWGETQYF.

This chain connects TRBV7-9 to TRBJ2-1; TCRdb reports TRBD2, a call that lacks DNA to check it against. The CDR3 contains 14 residues. From germline, CDR1 is SEHNR and CDR2 FQNEAQ (reference sequence). CDR3 in amino acids: CASRGLAGFNEQFF.

The CDR3: CASSIGRLSGSPEQFF. The V gene is TRBV7-9, the J gene TRBJ2-1; TCRdb gives TRBD2 as the D gene, but with no DNA this cannot be confirmed. Germline V gene data show CDR1 as SEHNR and CDR2 as FQNEAQ (reference sequence). The CDR3 covers 16 residues.

The J gene is TRBJ2-1, the V gene TRBV7-9; TCRdb selects TRBD2, and the lack of DNA leaves this call unchecked. Germline V CDR1 and CDR2: SEHNR, FQNEAQ (reference sequence). This CDR3 contains 15 residues. Here the CDR3 reads CASSAKLAGGGEQFF.

The chain is built from TRBV18 and TRBJ1-1; TCRdb names TRBD1, which stays unverified in the absence of DNA. The CDR3 sequence is 14 residues long. Germline CDR1 and CDR2: KGHSH and LQKENI. CDR3 loop: CASSPPEDRAEAFF. The complete variable domain, with remaining parts taken from reference TRBV18 and TRBJ1-1, reads NAGVMQNPRHLVRRRGQEARLRCSPMKGHSHVYWYRQLPEEGLKFMVYLQKENIIDESGMPKERFSAEFPKEGPSILRIQQVVRGDSAAYFCASSPPEDRAEAFFGQGTRLTVV.

The rearrangement joins TRBV20-1 to TRBJ2-3; TCRdb lists TRBD2, though no DNA is available to test this call. The CDR3 contains 14 residues. Germline CDR1 reads DFQATT; CDR2 reads SNEGSKA (reference sequence). CDR3 sequence: CSASPAGGADTQYF.

The chain couples TRBV5-1 to TRBJ1-3; absent DNA, TCRdb's TRBD1 call cannot be checked. Germline V gene sequence: CDR1 SGHRS, CDR2 YFSETQ. The CDR3 covers 17 residues. The CDR3 loop is CASRRTAGIPSGNTIYF.

The J gene is TRBJ2-5, the V gene TRBV7-3; the D gene TCRdb calls, TRBD1, cannot be checked with no DNA. CDR1 and CDR2 from the germline V gene are SGHTA and FQGTGA. CDR3 length: 13 residues. The CDR3 reads CASSRGQRETQYF.

The chain couples TRBV7-2 to TRBJ2-1; as DNA is missing, the TRBD1 call by TCRdb cannot be tested. Germline loops: CDR1 SGHTA, CDR2 FQGNSA. The CDR3 runs 14 residues. CDR3 residues: CASSRDDASYEQFF.